The clone carrying this TCR beta chain was seen a few times. Its antigen is unidentified. The data stem from a study of cytomegalovirus exposure and HLA in healthy donors. Findings of the study overall: A previous analysis found most TCR beta V segments productive roughly 87% or roughly 30% of the time.

V dropped 6 bases and J dropped 4; count of bases not matched to a gene: 6. The length of the CDR3 is 14 residues. CDR1 and CDR2 (germline): SGHRS, YFSETQ. Amplification used 60 Vbeta primers and 13 Jbeta primers. The protocol was immunoSEQ multiplex PCR, while the TCRdb copy is restricted to in-frame clones and leaves out a portion. Counted here are under 150,000 clones, roughly 71% occurring once; the ten biggest clones make up about 8.6%. The gene calls are TRBV5-1 and TRBJ1-1, with 10 bases matching TRBD1. The specimen was PBMCs. The source is a man younger than 35 in good health and CMV-seropositive. The CDR3 bases are TGCGCCAGCACTTCGGGGACAGGGGTCACTGAAGCTTTCTTT. Translated: CASTSGTGVTEAFF.